One and the same sample provided the 21 T cell receptor beta chains below, sequenced in a study of PD-1 blockade in classical Hodgkin lymphoma. Every patient experienced relapse after autologous stem cell transplantation, and brentuximab vedotin exposure varied. The assay was immunoSEQ multiplex PCR, and TCRdb's table has in-frame clones only and misses some. Here the sample spans some 95,000 clones, 89% being singletons. Specimen: peripheral blood mononuclear cells (PBMCs), collected before the second cycle of nivolumab. Every receptor here comes from a human donor with classical Hodgkin lymphoma.

The V call is TRBV5-5, the J call TRBJ2-7; 14 bases match TRBD2. Germline CDR1 is SGHKS and CDR2 is YYEKEE (reference sequence). Trimming cost V 4 bases and J 1 base; bases outside gene matches: 13. CDR3 length: 19 amino acids. CDR3 protein: CASSPAAGTSGSWSYEQYF. The CDR3, as DNA: TGTGCCAGCAGCCCGGCGGCCGGGACTAGCGGGAGTTGGTCCTACGAGCAGTACTTC.

The CDR3 protein is CASSLWGGQPNQPQHF. The CDR3, as DNA: TGTGCCAGCAGTTTATGGGGGGGACAGCCTAATCAGCCCCAGCATTTT. The chain is built from TRBV28 and TRBJ1-5, with TRBD1 identical over 7 bases. CDR1 MDHEN and CDR2 SYDVKM come from the germline V gene. The V gene end was trimmed by 0 bases and the J gene end by 4 bases; junction bases not matched to a gene: 6. CDR3 length: 16 amino acids. The variable domain in full, with the rest retrieved from reference TRBV28 and TRBJ1-5, is DVKVTQSSRYLVKRTGEKVFLECVQDMDHENMFWYRQDPGLGLRLIYFSYDVKMKEKGDIPEGYSVSREKKERFSLILESASTNQTSMYLCASSLWGGQPNQPQHFGDGTRLSIL.

DNA for the CDR3: TGCAGCGTTGAATCGTTGGCAGGGGTCGGGACTGGGCCAGATACGCAGTATTTT. The encoded protein is CSVESLAGVGTGPDTQYF. V and J are TRBV29-1 and TRBJ2-3; possibly TRBD1 or TRBD2 for D (6 bases each). CDR3 length: 18 amino acids. The germline CDR1 and CDR2 sequences are SQVTM and ANQGSEA. V was trimmed by 2 bases and J by 4 bases, leaving 25 bases between them.

Here the CDR3 reads CASKWQGGYNEQFF. CDR3 sequence (DNA): TGTGCCAGCAAGTGGCAGGGGGGGTACAATGAGCAGTTCTTC. The V call is TRBV28, the J call TRBJ2-1, with D perhaps being TRBD1 or TRBD2 (7 bases each). Deletions cut 7 bases from V and 4 bases from J, with 14 bases between. The CDR3 consists of 14 residues. Germline V CDR1 and CDR2: MDHEN, SYDVKM.

This chain uses TRBV11-2 with TRBJ2-7; 8 bases align to TRBD2. Trimming took 4 bases from V and 4 from J; bases not matched to a gene: 9. In germline, CDR1 is SGHAT, CDR2 FQNNGV. CDR3 length equals 15 residues. The CDR3 is CASSSTGGAQYEQYF. The CDR3 coding sequence is TGTGCCAGCAGCTCCACGGGGGGGGCTCAGTACGAGCAGTACTTC.

This clone was picked up a small number of times. This rearrangement joins TRBV28 to TRBJ1-2; perhaps TRBD1 as D (6 bases). Germline V gene data show CDR1 as MDHEN and CDR2 as SYDVKM. CDR3 length: 14 residues. Trimming took off 5 bases at V and 6 bases at J, with 16 bases between the two ends. DNA of the CDR3: TGTGCCAGCAGTCCCCCCGAGGGGGAGGATGGCTACACCTTC. Translation: CASSPPEGEDGYTF.

The chain is built from TRBV11-2 and TRBJ2-1; 7 bases agree with TRBD2. This CDR3 is built from 15 residues. J lost 4 bases, V lost 5 bases, and 8 bases had no gene match. Germline CDR1 is SGHAT and CDR2 is FQNNGV. The CDR3 DNA reads as TGTGCCAGCAGCGCCTTGGCGGGAGATTACAATGAGCAGTTCTTC. Translated: CASSALAGDYNEQFF.

The genes are TRBV7-6 and TRBJ2-1; 9 bases align to TRBD2. This CDR3 region has 15 residues. V was clipped by 3 bases and J by 7 bases; unmatched bases: 7. The V gene's germline CDR1 is SGHVS and CDR2 FNYEAQ. CDR3 region: CASSFAGGILNEQFF. The CDR3 DNA is TGTGCCAGCAGCTTTGCGGGAGGGATTTTGAATGAGCAGTTCTTC.

The CDR3 DNA reads TGTGCCAGCAGTTCAGCGACTACAGGGTACCGAGAGCAGTACTTC. It specifies CASSSATTGYREQYF. The chain has TRBV27 and TRBJ2-7; D may be TRBD1 (6 bases). The V end lost 4 bases, the J end lost 7 bases, and 20 bases lay between the germline ends. Germline V lookup: CDR1 MNHEY, CDR2 SMNVEV (reference sequence). The CDR3 covers 15 residues.

V and J are TRBV6-5 and TRBJ2-3; 8 bases match TRBD2. The CDR3 is 16 amino acids. Germline trimming cut 2 bases from V and 4 bases from J; bases unmatched to any gene: 8. The germline V gene encodes CDR1 MNHEY and CDR2 SVGAGI. The CDR3 reads CASSYGSGSRSDTQYF. CDR3 sequence (DNA): TGTGCCAGCAGTTACGGGAGCGGGAGCAGGTCAGATACGCAGTATTTT.

The chain is built from TRBV27 and TRBJ2-1; 13 bases are shared with TRBD2. The CDR3 runs to 15 residues. Looked up from germline, CDR1 is MNHEY and CDR2 is SMNVEV (reference sequence). V was pared by 5 bases and J by 10 bases, with 8 bases of the junction left unmatched. CDR3 in amino acids: CASSTRTSGSPEQFF. In nucleotides, the CDR3 is TGTGCCAGCAGTACACGGACTAGCGGGAGTCCCGAGCAGTTCTTC.

The genes are TRBV2 and TRBJ2-7; TRBD2 matches 11 bases. Trimming at V came to 8 bases and at J to 3 bases, leaving 9 bases not matched to a gene. This CDR3 is built from 15 residues. From germline, CDR1 is SNHLY and CDR2 FYNNEI. This chain's CDR3 is CASRFNLAGGYEQYF. CDR3 nucleotides: TGTGCCAGCCGCTTTAACCTAGCGGGAGGCTACGAGCAGTACTTC.

The rearrangement uses TRBV4-1 and TRBJ2-7; D unclear. This CDR3 is built from 18 residues. Germline V gene lookup returns CDR1 MGHRA and CDR2 YSYEKL. V lost 0 bases, J lost 3 bases, and 21 bases lay in between. CDR3 residues: CASSQEGVGLSGYYEQYF. CDR3 nucleotides: TGCGCCAGCAGCCAAGAGGGCGTGGGTTTGTCAGGCTACTACGAGCAGTACTTC.

The chain carries TRBV12-1 and TRBJ2-5; the DNA was not used to check the table's D call, TRBD2. TRBV12-1 is a pseudogene locus. This CDR3 region has 13 residues. The CDR3 nucleotides are TGTGCCAGCAGCTTTAGCGGGGTTGAGACCCAGTACTTC. Translated: CASSFSGVETQYF.

In DNA, the CDR3 is TGTGCCAGCTCGGGACAGGGGGCTGGCGAGCAGTACTTC. Translated: CASSGQGAGEQYF. The chain uses TRBV2 and TRBJ2-7; 12 bases agree with TRBD1. CDR3 size: 13 residues. Trimming at V came to 8 bases and at J to 6 bases, leaving 5 bases not matched to a gene. CDR1 is SNHLY and CDR2 is FYNNEI in the germline V gene.

The chain employs TRBV11-2 and TRBJ2-5, with 7 positions matching TRBD1. This CDR3 spans 17 amino acids. Unmatched junction bases numbered 10, after V lost 1 base and J lost 2 bases. CDR1 and CDR2 from the germline V gene are SGHAT and FQNNGV. CDR3 sequence reads: CASSLAPYRGWQETQYF. For the CDR3, the DNA is TGTGCCAGCAGCTTAGCCCCCTACAGGGGTTGGCAAGAGACCCAGTACTTC. The whole variable domain, remainder taken from reference TRBV11-2 and TRBJ2-5, is EAGVAQSPRYKIIEKRQSVAFWCNPISGHATLYWYQQILGQGPKLLIQFQNNGVVDDSQLPKDRFSAERLKGVDSTLKIQPAKLEDSAVYLCASSLAPYRGWQETQYFGPGTRLLVL.

This clone was seen a single time. V and J are TRBV28 and TRBJ2-5; TRBD1 agrees at 7 bases. V trimming: 4 bases; J trimming: 3 bases; junction bases outside the gene matches: 5. The CDR3 is 14 amino acids. Germline V gene lookup returns CDR1 MDHEN and CDR2 SYDVKM. In nucleotides, the CDR3 is TGTGCCAGCAGTTCACCCGGGACAGAAGAGACCCAGTACTTC. Amino acid sequence: CASSSPGTEETQYF.

The chain uses TRBV7-9 and TRBJ1-1, with 8 bases that match TRBD1. The CDR3 is 16 residues long. V shed 3 bases and J 1 base; nucleotides not matched to a gene: 7. Germline V gene data show CDR1 as SEHNR and CDR2 as FQNEAQ (reference sequence). This chain's CDR3 is CASSFARTGPNTEAFF. The CDR3 nucleotides read TGTGCCAGCAGCTTCGCACGGACAGGGCCGAACACTGAAGCTTTCTTT. The full variable domain, with the rest looked up from reference TRBV7-9 and TRBJ1-1, is DTGVSQNPRHKITKRGQNVTFRCDPISEHNRLYWYRQTLGQGPEFLTYFQNEAQLEKSRLLSDRFSAERPKGSFSTLEIQRTEQGDSAMYLCASSFARTGPNTEAFFGQGTRLTVV.

CDR3 sequence reads: CASSPIQEKNEKLFF. CDR3 nucleotide sequence: TGTGCCAGCAGTCCCATTCAGGAGAAAAATGAAAAACTGTTTTTT. The rearrangement joins TRBV28 to TRBJ1-4; no reliable D call. Germline-derived CDR1 and CDR2 are MDHEN and SYDVKM. CDR3 size: 15 residues. The V end was cut by 5 bases, the J end by 5 bases, with 15 bases between.

The genes are TRBV5-1 and TRBJ1-4; TRBD1 is a possible D gene (6 bases). Trimming took off 3 bases at V and 5 bases at J, with 14 bases between the two ends. CDR1 and CDR2 (germline): SGHRS, YFSETQ. CDR3 size: 15 residues. The CDR3 nucleotides read TGCGCCAGCAGCTACAGGGACCCCACCAATGAAAAACTGTTTTTT. Its protein is CASSYRDPTNEKLFF.

The rearrangement joins TRBV5-6 to TRBJ2-7; no clear D gene. Trimming took 1 base from V and 0 from J, leaving 14 bases between them. From germline, CDR1 is SGHDT and CDR2 YYEEEE. This CDR3 region has 16 residues. CDR3 amino acids: CASSLTAQSTSYEQYF. The CDR3 DNA follows: TGTGCCAGCAGCTTGACCGCGCAGTCCACCTCCTACGAGCAGTACTTC.